This T cell receptor beta chain was retrieved from a study of tumor-infiltrating lymphocytes in localized non-small cell lung cancer. For the study at large: From each patient, both tumor and uninvolved lung, non-adjacent to tumor, were sampled. The study's findings and limits: Immunotypes IM1 and IM2 had similar TCR-derived T-cell fractions.

The protocol was immunoSEQ multiplex PCR, while the TCRdb copy is restricted to in-frame clones and leaves out a portion. Among about 14,000 clones, approximately 73% were seen once, and the ten largest hold roughly 9.4%. Per the germline V gene, CDR1 is SGHTA and CDR2 is FQGNSA. The CDR3 totals 13 residues. J gave up 9 bases and V 5 bases, and 6 bases lay outside the gene matches. As to this clone: Its antigen is currently unknown.

Specimen: uninvolved lung tissue not adjacent to the tumor. The TCR originated in a human donor with non-small cell lung cancer. The chain couples TRBV7-2 to TRBJ2-7, with 11 bases that match TRBD2. CDR3 protein: CASSRLAGKVQYV. CDR3 DNA: TGTGCCAGCAGCCGACTAGCGGGGAAGGTGCAGTACGTC.